This T cell receptor beta chain was recovered during a study of cytomegalovirus exposure and HLA in healthy donors. PCR employed 60 Vbeta and 13 Jbeta primers. Some clones are missing from TCRdb's copy, which holds only in-frame ones; the method was immunoSEQ multiplex PCR. The repertoire holds just over 150,000 clones, with approximately 79% as singletons. On this clone: A read error may account for a junction end that differs from germline.

This sequence was found in a man between 35 and 55 years old in good health and CMV-seropositive. The sequenced sample was PBMCs.

CDR3: CASSLGQGVVF. The CDR3 DNA reads as TGTGCCAGCAGCCTGGGACAGGGTGTCGTCTTC. The chain employs TRBV11-1 and TRBJ2-7; 9 nucleotides agree with TRBD1. This CDR3 contains 11 residues. The germline V gene has CDR1 SGHAT and CDR2 FQDESV (reference sequence).